The 19 T cell receptor beta chains presented below share a single source sample, sequenced in a study of PD-1 blockade in classical Hodgkin lymphoma. Each patient's relapse followed autologous stem cell transplantation, and brentuximab vedotin exposure varied. PBMCs, once thawed, yielded CD8+ T cells isolated by magnetic negative selection. Repertoires were generated with immunoSEQ multiplex PCR, while TCRdb's copy carries only in-frame clones and drops some. The sample carries around 6,000 clones, 45% to 65% recorded once. This specimen consisted of CD8+ T cells from blood, obtained at baseline. These receptors were obtained from a human donor with classical Hodgkin lymphoma.

V gene TRBV9 combines with J gene TRBJ2-3; 7 bases are a match to TRBD2. V shed 7 bases and J 1 base; nucleotides not matched to a gene: 30. CDR3 length: 22 amino acids. Per the germline V gene, CDR1 is SGDLS and CDR2 is YYNGEE. The CDR3 DNA reads as TGTGCCAGCGGCCTATTCGCGGGAGCTCAAGAAGCGGTCCGGAGGGGCACAGATACGCAGTATTTT. This translates into CASGLFAGAQEAVRRGTDTQYF.

V is TRBV6-5 and J is TRBJ1-6; D gene unclear. This CDR3 is 16 amino acids long. The ends were cut back, 4 bases at V and 14 bases at J, with 24 bases in the middle. Germline loops: CDR1 MNHEY, CDR2 SVGAGI. Here the CDR3 DNA reads TGTGCCAGCAGTTCCGACTCGGAAATCCGCCTTGAGGCCCTCCACTTT. Its protein product is CASSSDSEIRLEALHF.

The chain links TRBV2 to TRBJ1-2; no definite D call. This CDR3 is 15 amino acids long. With 1 base removed from V and 7 bases from J, the gap between germline ends came to 16 bases. Looked up from germline, CDR1 is SNHLY and CDR2 is FYNNEI. The CDR3 loop is CASSEVGQNPTGYTF. CDR3 in DNA: TGTGCCAGCAGTGAAGTCGGGCAGAATCCAACTGGCTACACCTTC.

Within the sample, this clone is medium-sized. This chain connects TRBV27 to TRBJ2-7, with 11 bases lining up with TRBD2. V shed 6 bases and J 3 bases; nucleotides not matched to a gene: 4. The CDR3 spans 14 residues. Germline CDR1 and CDR2: MNHEY and SMNVEV (reference sequence). This chain's CDR3 is CASSPGTSGYEQYF. DNA of the CDR3: TGTGCCAGCAGCCCCGGGACTAGCGGCTACGAGCAGTACTTC.

V is TRBV5-1 and J is TRBJ2-1; the match to TRBD2 covers 11 bases. Losses at the gene ends were 4 bases for V and 7 bases for J; bases not matched to a gene: 10. Germline lookup yields CDR1 SGHRS and CDR2 YFSETQ. The CDR3 extends over 16 amino acids. CDR3 coding DNA: TGCGCCAGCAGCCCGGAGACTAGCGGGATATGGAATGAGCAGTTCTTC. This translates into CASSPETSGIWNEQFF.

V gene TRBV7-9 combines with J gene TRBJ2-3; 7 bases line up with TRBD1. With V trimmed by 1 base and J by 4 bases, 5 bases remained unmatched. The CDR3 has 15 residues. Germline V gives CDR1 SEHNR, CDR2 FQNEAQ (reference sequence). CDR3 loop: CASSLGQGEADTQYF. The DNA of the CDR3 is TGTGCCAGCAGCTTAGGACAGGGTGAAGCAGATACGCAGTATTTT.

The chain links TRBV7-3 to TRBJ2-7, with 7 bases aligning to TRBD2. Trimming cost V 4 bases and J 3 bases; bases outside gene matches: 9. Looked up from germline, CDR1 is SGHTA and CDR2 is FQGTGA. The length of the CDR3 is 15 residues. In DNA form, the CDR3 reads TGTGCCAGCAGCTCGGGCTTTGGGGAGGGCTACGAGCAGTACTTC. Translation: CASSSGFGEGYEQYF. The whole variable domain, filled in from reference TRBV7-3 and TRBJ2-7, reads GAGVSQTPSNKVTEKGKYVELRCDPISGHTALYWYRQSLGQGPEFLIYFQGTGAADDSGLPNDRFFAVRPEGSVSTLKIQRTERGDSAVYLCASSSGFGEGYEQYFGPGTRLTVT.

This clone came up a few times. The chain links TRBV11-2 to TRBJ2-2; TRBD1 is a possible D gene (6 bases). Trimming took 8 bases from V and 5 from J, leaving 12 bases between them. In germline, CDR1 is SGHAT, CDR2 FQNNGV. This CDR3 contains 13 residues. The CDR3 nucleotides read TGTGCCAGCTTAAAAGGGGGAACCGGGGAGCTGTTTTTT. As protein: CASLKGGTGELFF.

This chain uses TRBV27 with TRBJ2-1, with D maybe TRBD1 (5 bases). Germline V gene lookup returns CDR1 MNHEY and CDR2 SMNVEV (reference sequence). Trimming left V 6 bases short and J 0 bases short, with 15 bases between. The CDR3 runs 16 residues. In DNA, the CDR3 is TGTGCCAGCAGCCTCCTGGGGCGGACCTCCTACAATGAGCAGTTCTTC. Translation: CASSLLGRTSYNEQFF.

The gene calls are TRBV5-1 and TRBJ2-1, with D perhaps matching TRBD1 (5 bases). The V and J ends lost 0 bases and 8 bases respectively, with 18 bases between them. This CDR3 spans 16 amino acids. The V gene's germline CDR1 is SGHRS and CDR2 YFSETQ. The CDR3, as DNA: TGCGCCAGCAGCTTGGCCCAGGGTCCTCTCTTCGATGAGCAGTTCTTC. This translates into CASSLAQGPLFDEQFF. Full variable domain (rest looked up from reference TRBV5-1 and TRBJ2-1): KAGVTQTPRYLIKTRGQQVTLSCSPISGHRSVSWYQQTPGQGLQFLFEYFSETQRNKGNFPGRFSGRQFSNSRSEMNVSTLELGDSALYLCASSLAQGPLFDEQFFGPGTRLTVL.

This clone is medium-sized in the sample. This chain uses TRBV28 with TRBJ2-7; 7 nucleotides match TRBD1. CDR3 length: 16 residues. Germline V gene lookup returns CDR1 MDHEN and CDR2 SYDVKM. J gave up 6 bases and V 3 bases, and 14 bases lay outside the gene matches. The CDR3 protein is CASSFKQGYVPREQYF. DNA of the CDR3: TGTGCCAGCAGTTTTAAACAGGGGTACGTTCCTCGCGAGCAGTACTTC.

The chain joins TRBV6-1 to TRBJ1-2; D is undetermined. Trimming cost V 5 bases and J 4 bases, with 8 bases left between them. Per germline, CDR1 MNHNS and CDR2 SASEGT. The CDR3 contains 12 residues. The CDR3 DNA reads as TGTGCCAGCAGTCCCGACATCTATGGCTACACCTTC. Translated, it gives CASSPDIYGYTF.

The chain uses TRBV28 and TRBJ2-5, with D tentatively TRBD1 (6 bases). The CDR3 is 15 residues long. Trimming shortened V by 2 bases and J by 5 bases, and 15 bases separated the two germline ends. The germline V gene has CDR1 MDHEN and CDR2 SYDVKM. The CDR3 nucleotides read TGTGCCAGCAGTTTACGATGGACAGAGCAGGAGACCCAGTACTTC. Protein sequence: CASSLRWTEQETQYF.

This chain joins TRBV7-9 and TRBJ2-3, with 9 bases aligning to TRBD2. The CDR3 consists of 15 residues. Trimming at V came to 3 bases and at J to 1 base, leaving 2 bases not matched to a gene. Per the germline V gene, CDR1 is SEHNR and CDR2 is FQNEAQ (reference sequence). The chain's CDR3 is CASSFLAGRTDTQYF. The CDR3 bases are TGTGCCAGCAGCTTCCTAGCGGGGCGCACAGATACGCAGTATTTT.

CDR3 region: CASSYSRQGRNQPQHF. The CDR3 region has the DNA TGTGCCAGCAGTTACTCGAGACAGGGTCGCAATCAGCCCCAGCATTTT. V gene TRBV6-6 combines with J gene TRBJ1-5; 7 positions match TRBD1. V gave up 0 bases and J gave up 2 bases; unmatched junction bases: 4. The CDR3 runs to 16 residues. Germline-derived CDR1 and CDR2 are MNHNY and SVGAGI (reference sequence).

The V gene is TRBV19, the J gene TRBJ2-7; no reliable D call. Germline CDR1 is LNHDA and CDR2 is SQIVND (reference sequence). CDR3 length equals 13 residues. Trimming took 5 bases from V and 0 from J, leaving 8 bases between them. CDR3 coding DNA: TGTGCCAGTAGTTACGGAGTCTCCTACGAGCAGTACTTC. Translated, it gives CASSYGVSYEQYF.

This chain links TRBV28 with TRBJ1-5; no reliable D call. V lost 4 bases to trimming and J lost 8 bases, with 21 bases between them. CDR1 and CDR2 (germline): MDHEN, SYDVKM. The CDR3 has 16 residues. The CDR3 nucleotides are TGTGCCAGCAGTTCCCCAGGTCGGGAGCCCTGGAAGCCCCAGCATTTT. Its protein product is CASSSPGREPWKPQHF.

In its sample, this clone ranks as medium-sized. The genes are TRBV14 and TRBJ1-2; D is possibly TRBD1 (6 bases). This CDR3 is 15 amino acids long. In germline, CDR1 is SGHDN, CDR2 FVKESK. The V end lost 6 bases, the J end lost 2 bases, and 16 bases lay between the germline ends. The CDR3: CASSQIQGPNYGYTF. CDR3 coding DNA: TGTGCCAGCAGTCAAATACAGGGACCCAACTATGGCTACACCTTC. The entire variable domain, with the rest obtained from reference TRBV14 and TRBJ1-2, is as follows: EAGVTQFPSHSVIEKGQTVTLRCDPISGHDNLYWYRRVMGKEIKFLLHFVKESKQDESGMPNNRFLAERTGGTYSTLKVQPAELEDSGVYFCASSQIQGPNYGYTFGSGTRLTVV.

The chain uses TRBV28 and TRBJ2-3; TRBD2 matches at 10 bases. V shed 7 bases and J 4 bases; nucleotides not matched to a gene: 5. The CDR3 sequence is 14 residues long. CDR1 is MDHEN, CDR2 SYDVKM, per germline. This CDR3 is CASKLAGEADTQYF. In DNA form, the CDR3 reads TGTGCCAGCAAGCTAGCGGGAGAGGCAGATACGCAGTATTTT. Combining the CDR3 with reference TRBV28 and TRBJ2-3 gives the whole variable domain DVKVTQSSRYLVKRTGEKVFLECVQDMDHENMFWYRQDPGLGLRLIYFSYDVKMKEKGDIPEGYSVSREKKERFSLILESASTNQTSMYLCASKLAGEADTQYFGPGTRLTVL.